This T cell receptor beta chain was sequenced in a study of blood T cell repertoires in COVID-19. The wider study: Researchers got acute and convalescent COVID-19 samples from the United States, Italy and Spain. PBMCs, B-cell-depleted T cells, or T cells were the source of the cDNA or gDNA that made up the material.

Source study methods: The assay estimated nucleated cells by amplifying reference gene primers. The protocol was immunoSEQ multiplex PCR, while the TCRdb copy is restricted to in-frame clones and leaves out a portion. The V and J calls and clone size are taken from that table; D and trimming were inferred from the DNA. The sample includes under 200,000 clones, over 75% of them seen just once. The germline CDR1 and CDR2 sequences are DFQATT and SNEGSKA (reference sequence). The length of the CDR3 is 11 residues. Trimming removed 5 bases at V and 4 bases at J, with 6 bases between. The sample consisted of peripheral blood. This TCR came from a man between 65 and 85 years old with active or convalescent COVID-19. V usage is TRBV20-1 and J usage is TRBJ1-3; D gene unclear. This CDR3 is CSALQGNTIYF. In nucleotides, the CDR3 is TGCAGTGCTCTACAGGGAAACACCATATATTTT.